This entry lists 21 T cell receptor beta chains sequenced from one sample in a study of T cell repertoires in cytomegalovirus infection. MiXCR was run by TCRdb on the reads, yielding one entry per CDR3 protein. The sample holds around 120,000 distinct CDR3 sequences, 7% to 9.5% seen once. Input material: PBMCs. The receptors come from a human donor in good health (CMV status not recorded). Some clones in this sample may be carry-over from other donors' samples.

This clonotype was observed a handful of times. V is TRBV2 and J is TRBJ2-5, with TRBD2 as a possible D gene (6 bases). V lost 2 bases and J lost 1, with 17 bases in between. Germline CDR1 SNHLY, CDR2 FYNNEI. The CDR3 has 17 residues. Written as DNA, the CDR3 is TGTGCCAGCAGTGAATGGCGGGACGGAGGACCCCAAGAGACCCAGTACTTC. This encodes CASSEWRDGGPQETQYF.

On this clonotype itself: It may be a read error: a sequence one base away is much more abundant. The V call is TRBV28, the J call TRBJ1-4; tentatively, D is TRBD1 (5 bases). Germline CDR1 MDHEN, CDR2 SYDVKM. This CDR3 has 15 amino acids. The CDR3 here is CARRTPQAGNEKLFF. The CDR3 nucleotides are TGTGCCCGCAGAACTCCACAGGCGGGTAATGAAAAACTGTTTTTT.

This clonotype was recorded many times. V and J are TRBV2 and TRBJ1-1; D is perhaps TRBD1 (5 bases). In germline, CDR1 is SNHLY, CDR2 FYNNEI. Trimming took 3 bases from V and 0 from J, leaving 11 bases between them. This CDR3 comprises 15 residues. The CDR3 nucleotides are TGTGCCAGCAGTGATTTAGACAGTTTGAACACTGAAGCTTTCTTT. Protein product: CASSDLDSLNTEAFF.

This clonotype has a count of ten or more. The J gene is TRBJ1-5, the V gene TRBV7-8, with unresolved D. Germline V gene data show CDR1 as SGHVS and CDR2 as FQNEAQ. V dropped 4 bases and J dropped 3 bases, with 19 bases sitting between them. The CDR3 contains 17 residues. In nucleotides, the CDR3 is TGTGCCAGCAGCTCACACAAAGACGGGCCCCTCAATCAGCCCCAGCATTTT. Translating it yields CASSSHKDGPLNQPQHF.

This clonotype showed up many times. The chain has TRBV20-1 and TRBJ2-1, with 7 bases fitting TRBD1. Looked up from germline, CDR1 is DFQATT and CDR2 is SNEGSKA (reference sequence). The CDR3 sequence is 16 residues long. The junction had 8 bases not matched to a gene; V was cut back by 0 bases and J by 3 bases. CDR3 region: CSARDGARGRYNEQFF. CDR3 coding DNA: TGCAGTGCTAGAGATGGGGCTAGGGGGCGCTACAATGAGCAGTTCTTC.

This clonotype showed up many times. This sequence joins TRBV11-2 and TRBJ1-3; 7 bases are shared with TRBD1. The germline V gene has CDR1 SGHAT and CDR2 FQNNGV. The CDR3 contains 15 residues. With 4 bases clipped from V and 0 bases from J, the junction kept 3 bases outside the gene matches. Written as DNA, the CDR3 is TGTGCCAGCAGCTACCGACAGGGCTCTGGAAACACCATATATTTT. This translates into CASSYRQGSGNTIYF.

The chain combines TRBV15 with TRBJ2-5; D is undetermined. V was cut by 0 bases and J by 5 bases, with 10 bases left in between. CDR1 and CDR2 from the germline V gene are LNHNV and YYDKDF (reference sequence). The CDR3 loop spans 14 amino acids. CDR3 region: CATSRDPGMETQYF. The CDR3 bases are TGTGCCACCAGCAGAGATCCTGGGATGGAGACCCAGTACTTC.

This clonotype was counted ten times or more. The chain is built from TRBV7-9 and TRBJ2-7; maybe TRBD2 (6 bases). The CDR3 is made up of 14 amino acids. Trimming took off 8 bases at V and 7 bases at J, with 21 bases between the two ends. Germline V gene data show CDR1 as SEHNR and CDR2 as FQNEAQ (reference sequence). This chain's CDR3 is CASSSWTTPWEQYF. The CDR3, as DNA: TGTGCCAGCTCATCATGGACTACCCCTTGGGAGCAGTACTTC.

The chain links TRBV29-1 to TRBJ2-1; tentative D call: TRBD1 (5 bases). Trimming pared 3 bases from V and 8 bases from J, leaving 14 bases between. The CDR3 is 13 residues long. Germline assignment: CDR1 SQVTM and CDR2 ANQGSEA. The CDR3 here is CSVDGGADDEQFF. In nucleotides, the CDR3 is TGCAGCGTTGACGGTGGGGCTGACGATGAGCAGTTCTTC.

Many counts were recorded for this clonotype. The V gene is TRBV6-2 or TRBV6-3, the J gene TRBJ2-4; 9 nucleotides match TRBD1. The CDR3 contains 15 residues. The J segment lost 4 bases and the V segment lost 5 bases, leaving 6 bases of the junction unmatched. CDR1 is MNHEY and CDR2 is SVGEGT in the germline V gene. The CDR3 DNA reads TGTGCCAGCAGTACCGAACAGGGGGCGAAAAACATTCAGTACTTC. This gives the protein CASSTEQGAKNIQYF.

This clonotype was detected many times. The chain employs TRBV12-3 or TRBV12-4 and TRBJ1-1, with D possibly TRBD1 on 6 matching bases. V was cut by 4 bases and J by 6 bases, with 15 bases left in between. The CDR3 length is 14 residues. The CDR3 DNA is TGTGCCAGCAGTTCCACAGGGTTCGGGGCTGAAGCTTTCTTT. The encoded protein is CASSSTGFGAEAFF.

At least ten counts were recorded for this clonotype. The chain is built from TRBV7-2 and TRBJ1-2, with 8 bases fitting TRBD1. Germline V gene sequence: CDR1 SGHTA, CDR2 FQGNSA. The CDR3 is 14 residues long. V shed 1 base, J shed 7 bases, and the junction held 5 bases outside the gene matches. The CDR3 region is CASSLGRGRSGYTF. The CDR3 DNA sequence: TGTGCCAGCAGCTTAGGCAGGGGGCGCTCTGGCTACACCTTC.

Ten or more counts support this clonotype. V gene TRBV7-8 combines with J gene TRBJ1-3; no reliable D call. Trimming shortened V by 0 bases and J by 2 bases, and 5 bases separated the two germline ends. Germline V gene data show CDR1 as SGHVS and CDR2 as FQNEAQ. This CDR3 region has 14 residues. In nucleotides, the CDR3 is TGTGCCAGCAGCTTAGCCGACACTGGAAACACCATATATTTT. Residues: CASSLADTGNTIYF.

This clonotype showed up many times. The gene calls are TRBV6-5 and TRBJ2-2; D is uncertain. CDR3 length: 16 amino acids. The germline V and J ends were trimmed by 2 bases and 0 bases, with 10 bases remaining between them. Germline CDR1 is MNHEY and CDR2 is SVGAGI. This chain's CDR3 is CASSYISFSNTGELFF. The CDR3 DNA follows: TGTGCCAGCAGTTACATATCTTTTTCGAACACCGGGGAGCTGTTTTTT.

In its sample, this clonotype was seen many times. The rearrangement joins TRBV7-2 to TRBJ2-7, with D unresolved. Germline V gene lookup returns CDR1 SGHTA and CDR2 FQGNSA. The V end was cut by 1 base, the J end by 4 bases, with 14 bases between. The CDR3 extends over 15 amino acids. This CDR3 is CASSLGGNGLYEQYF. In nucleotides, the CDR3 is TGTGCCAGCAGCTTAGGCGGAAACGGGCTTTACGAGCAGTACTTC.

The table lists this clonotype with many counts. The chain uses TRBV11-1 and TRBJ2-3; D not certain. Trimming removed 1 base at V and 4 bases at J, with 9 bases between. Germline CDR1 SGHAT, CDR2 FQDESV (reference sequence). This CDR3 is 14 amino acids long. The CDR3 sequence: CASSLGEFADTQYF. In nucleotides, the CDR3 is TGTGCCAGCAGCTTAGGAGAATTCGCAGATACGCAGTATTTT.

This clonotype was observed at least ten times. The rearrangement uses TRBV12-3 or TRBV12-4 and TRBJ2-3; unclear D gene. The V end was cut by 2 bases, the J end by 0 bases, with 9 bases between. The length of the CDR3 is 15 residues. The CDR3 DNA follows: TGTGCCAGCAGTTTACTGGGCGTTAGCACAGATACGCAGTATTTT. Protein sequence: CASSLLGVSTDTQYF.

This clonotype showed up many times. The chain combines TRBV6-5 with TRBJ1-1; TRBD1 is a possible D gene (5 bases). Germline assignment: CDR1 MNHEY and CDR2 SVGAGI. V was clipped by 4 bases and J by 7 bases, with 13 bases between them. The CDR3 spans 13 residues. The CDR3: CASSSRGDVEAFF. As DNA, the CDR3 is TGTGCCAGCAGTTCTAGAGGGGATGTTGAAGCTTTCTTT.

This clonotype was recorded at least ten times. The chain carries TRBV5-1 and TRBJ2-2; D unresolved. Trimming removed 0 bases from V and 1 base from J, with 4 bases in between. The germline gives CDR1 SGHRS, CDR2 YFSETQ. This CDR3 is 14 amino acids long. CDR3 coding DNA: TGCGCCAGCAGCTTGGACGGGAACACCGGGGAGCTGTTTTTT. Translating it yields CASSLDGNTGELFF.

This clonotype has a count of ten or more. The gene calls are TRBV29-1 and TRBJ1-4, with D possibly TRBD1 on 5 matching bases. Germline V gene sequence: CDR1 SQVTM, CDR2 ANQGSEA. Trimming took 6 bases from V and 0 from J, leaving 17 bases between them. The CDR3 runs to 16 residues. The CDR3 nucleotides are TGCAGCGTCCGGCCCTCGACAGTTGCAACTAATGAAAAACTGTTTTTT. Its protein is CSVRPSTVATNEKLFF.

Remarks on this clonotype: A read error may be the cause here, since a much bigger clone is one base away. This chain links TRBV5-4 with TRBJ2-5, with a tentative D call TRBD1 (6 bases). CDR1 is SGHNT and CDR2 is YYREEE in the germline V gene (reference sequence). CDR3 length equals 14 residues. CDR3 DNA: TGTCCCAGCAGATGGGACATCCAACGCGAGACCCAGTACTTC. Translating it yields CPSRWDIQRETQYF. Based on the CDR3 plus reference TRBV5-4 and TRBJ2-5, the full variable domain is ETGVTQSPTHLIKTRGQQVTLRCSSQSGHNTVSWYQQALGQGPQFIFQYYREEENGRGNFPPRFSGLQFPNYSSELNVNALELDDSALYLCPSRWDIQRETQYFGPGTRLLVL.